This T cell receptor beta chain was found in a study of type 1 regulatory T cells. Study in general: T-allo10 is an in vitro-generated, Tr1-enriched CD4 T cell product specific for alloantigen.

Graft donor-derived T-allo10 cells were described as host-alloantigen-specific, anergic, and alloantigen-specifically suppressive. As to this clonotype: Its target is not known.

The CDR3 spans 15 residues. Trimming removed 7 bases from V and 5 bases from J, with 20 bases in between. Germline loops: CDR1 MNHNY, CDR2 SVGAGI (reference sequence). TCRdb itself ran the reads through MiXCR, one entry per CDR3 protein. The sample consists of over 55,000 distinct CDR3 sequences, around 60% of them appearing once. Sequences were obtained from cultured T cells, either the whole culture or a sorted T cell fraction (not recorded which). Described subset: Tr1-enriched cell product generated in vitro against host alloantigens. The chain has TRBV6-6 and TRBJ1-1; the D gene is possibly TRBD1 (5 bases). This TCR derives from a human donor in good health. CDR3 region: CASNPPGQGGTEAFF. The CDR3 DNA follows: TGTGCCAGCAACCCACCCGGCCAGGGAGGAACTGAAGCTTTCTTT.